The 17 T cell receptor beta chains below come from one sample, sequenced in a study of T cell repertoires in cytomegalovirus infection. TCRdb recomputed calls from the reads with MiXCR, one row per CDR3 protein. The table lists roughly 920,000 distinct CDR3 sequences, around 32% of them singletons. No cognate antigen is known for these TCRs. The starting material was cultured CD8+ T cells from PBMCs, obtained from culture after CMV antigen stimulation. These TCRs come from a human donor in good health (CMV status not recorded). Some clones in this sample may be carry-over from other donors' samples.

This clonotype was recorded many times. The rearrangement joins TRBV6-2 or TRBV6-3 to TRBJ2-2, with a tentative D call TRBD2 (6 bases). The CDR3 consists of 16 residues. V was trimmed by 10 bases and J by 3 bases, leaving 21 bases between them. Per germline, CDR1 MNHEY and CDR2 SVGEGT. CDR3 residues: CAITGREYSDTGELFF. The CDR3 region has the DNA TGTGCCATCACCGGCCGGGAGTACTCCGACACCGGGGAGCTGTTTTTT.

The table lists this clonotype with a count of one. The rearrangement uses TRBV7-9 and TRBJ1-3, with 8 bases lining up with TRBD1. The V gene end was trimmed by 5 bases and the J gene end by 5 bases; junction bases not matched to a gene: 14. CDR3 length: 17 amino acids. Germline assignment: CDR1 SEHNR and CDR2 FQNEAQ (reference sequence). CDR3 sequence reads: CASSLPDRDISRNTIYF. The CDR3 bases are TGTGCCAGCAGCCTTCCGGACAGGGACATAAGTAGAAACACCATATATTTT. The variable domain in full, with the rest retrieved from reference TRBV7-9 and TRBJ1-3, is DTGVSQNPRHKITKRGQNVTFRCDPISEHNRLYWYRQTLGQGPEFLTYFQNEAQLEKSRLLSDRFSAERPKGSFSTLEIQRTEQGDSAMYLCASSLPDRDISRNTIYFGEGSWLTVV.

A remark on this clonotype: This likely comes from a read error, as the CDR3 has no conserved phenylalanine or tryptophan at its end. This sequence joins TRBV11-2 and TRBJ1-2, with D perhaps TRBD1 (6 bases). V lost 0 bases and J 1 base, leaving 12 bases between the germline ends. CDR3 length equals 16 residues. Germline CDR1 and CDR2: SGHAT and FQNNGV. In DNA form, the CDR3 reads TGTGCCAGCAGCTTAGACCCCGGGGGCCTTAACTATGGCTACACCATC. It codes for CASSLDPGGLNYGYTI.

The V gene is TRBV5-5, the J gene TRBJ2-1, with no clear D. The CDR3 runs to 17 residues. Germline CDR1 reads SGHKS; CDR2 reads YYEKEE (reference sequence). V lost 1 base and J 6 bases, leaving 20 bases between the germline ends. CDR3 region: CASSLPPGPWDRNEQFF. The CDR3 nucleotides are TGTGCCAGCAGCTTGCCTCCCGGGCCATGGGATCGCAATGAGCAGTTCTTC.

This clonotype was counted many times. This chain connects TRBV7-8 to TRBJ1-5; 9 bases are a match to TRBD1. This CDR3 is 19 amino acids long. Per the germline V gene, CDR1 is SGHVS and CDR2 is FQNEAQ. Losses at the gene ends were 4 bases for V and 2 bases for J; bases not matched to a gene: 15. The CDR3 DNA sequence: TGTGCCAGCAGCTCAAAGTCCCGGGACAGGGATGGTGGCAATCAGCCCCAGCATTTT. Amino acids: CASSSKSRDRDGGNQPQHF. The complete variable domain, with remaining parts taken from reference TRBV7-8 and TRBJ1-5, reads GAGVSQSPRYKVAKRGQDVALRCDPISGHVSLFWYQQALGQGPEFLTYFQNEAQLDKSGLPSDRFFAERPEGSVSTLKIQRTQQEDSAVYLCASSSKSRDRDGGNQPQHFGDGTRLSIL.

The gene calls are TRBV6-4 and TRBJ1-6; the D gene is possibly TRBD1 (5 bases). Germline-derived CDR1 and CDR2 are MRHNA and SNTAGT. V gave up 5 bases and J gave up 5 bases, with 13 bases separating them. This CDR3 is built from 15 residues. The CDR3 region is CASSYRDRDNSPLHF. In nucleotides, the CDR3 is TGTGCCAGCAGTTACCGGGACCGCGATAATTCACCCCTCCACTTT.

This clonotype was counted between two and nine times. The V and J genes are TRBV6-2 or TRBV6-3 and TRBJ2-1, with 9 bases that match TRBD2. This CDR3 has 16 residues. Germline lookup yields CDR1 MNHEY and CDR2 SVGEGT. V dropped 4 bases and J dropped 2; count of bases not matched to a gene: 6. CDR3 nucleotide sequence: TGTGCCAGCAGTTCGTTAGCGGGGGAGACCTACAATGAGCAGTTCTTC. It encodes CASSSLAGETYNEQFF.

This clonotype was detected once. The chain joins TRBV9 to TRBJ2-2, with 9 bases fitting TRBD1. The CDR3 consists of 18 residues. The germline V gene encodes CDR1 SGDLS and CDR2 YYNGEE. Trimming took 2 bases from V and 0 from J; bases not matched to a gene: 8. The CDR3 coding sequence is TGTGCCAGCAGCGTCCCGGGACAGGGTCGGACGAACACCGGGGAGCTGTTTTTT. Translated, it gives CASSVPGQGRTNTGELFF.

This clonotype occurred many times. This chain links TRBV12-3 or TRBV12-4 with TRBJ1-4; D is undetermined. The CDR3 runs to 15 residues. V was clipped by 6 bases and J by 7 bases, with 18 bases between them. CDR3 in amino acids: CASSSDEGPVEKLFF. The CDR3 DNA reads TGTGCCAGCAGCTCCGACGAGGGCCCTGTTGAAAAACTGTTTTTT.

Remarks on this clonotype: Sequence at one end of the junction differs from germline and may be a read error. This sequence joins TRBV6-6 and TRBJ2-1, with a possible D match to TRBD2 (6 bases). This CDR3 contains 12 residues. In germline, CDR1 is MNHNY, CDR2 SVGAGI (reference sequence). Here the CDR3 DNA reads TGTGCCGGCAGTCCCGGGGGAGGTGAGCAGTTCTTC. Residues: CAGSPGGGEQFF.

This clonotype was counted only a few times. The chain is built from TRBV4-3 and TRBJ2-1; 11 bases line up with TRBD1. This CDR3 is 17 amino acids long. Germline CDR1 is LGHNA and CDR2 is YSLEER. Unmatched junction bases numbered 7, after V lost 0 bases and J lost 6 bases. The CDR3 loop reads CASSQDSPGTGGNEQFF. CDR3 DNA sequence: TGCGCCAGCAGCCAAGATAGTCCCGGGACAGGGGGCAATGAGCAGTTCTTC.

This clonotype was counted many times. The chain couples TRBV12-3 or TRBV12-4 to TRBJ1-2; D perhaps matches TRBD1 (6 bases). The CDR3 consists of 14 residues. Trimming stripped 5 bases from V and 7 bases from J, with 17 bases between. CDR3 sequence reads: CASSTTGPGFGYTF. CDR3 nucleotide sequence: TGTGCCAGCAGTACAACAGGGCCCGGGTTTGGCTACACCTTC.

This sequence joins TRBV29-1 and TRBJ2-1; 10 bases map to TRBD1. The V gene end was trimmed by 7 bases and the J gene end by 12 bases; junction bases not matched to a gene: 15. The CDR3 runs to 14 residues. The germline gives CDR1 SQVTM, CDR2 ANQGSEA. CDR3 DNA sequence: TGCAGCGCCCGCCCGGGACAGGGGCCCCAAGGGCAGTTCTTC. This gives the protein CSARPGQGPQGQFF.

On this clonotype itself: Since a much larger clone is just one base distant, this may be a read error. J is TRBJ2-1 and V is TRBV7-2, with 8 positions matching TRBD2. Germline-derived CDR1 and CDR2 are SGHTA and FQGNSA. Germline trimming cut 1 base from V and 5 bases from J; bases unmatched to any gene: 7. This CDR3 contains 16 residues. The CDR3 sequence: CASSLEAGGHNNEQFF. The CDR3 bases are TGTGCCAGCAGCTTAGAGGCGGGGGGACACAACAATGAGCAGTTCTTC.

In this sample, this clonotype turned up a few times. A much larger clone sits a single nucleotide away, making a read error possible. The chain combines TRBV13 with TRBJ2-1, with a possible D match to TRBD1 (5 bases). Germline assignment: CDR1 PRHDT and CDR2 FYEKMQ (reference sequence). CDR3 length: 12 residues. The ends were cut back, 5 bases at V and 8 bases at J, with 10 bases in the middle. The CDR3 sequence: CASSVQGDEQFF. The DNA of the CDR3 is TGTGCCAGCAGCGTCCAGGGCGATGAGCAGTTCTTC.

Concerning this clonotype: The junction shows a germline mismatch at one end, possibly a read error. The chain carries TRBV19 and TRBJ1-1; the D is unclear. The germline CDR1 and CDR2 sequences are LNHDA and SQIVND (reference sequence). This CDR3 is built from 14 residues. The CDR3 here is CVSSINPTNTEAFF. The CDR3 DNA follows: TGTGTCAGTAGCATAAACCCCACGAACACTGAAGCTTTCTTT.

This clonotype was observed many times. The genes are TRBV27 and TRBJ2-3; 9 bases map to TRBD2. J lost 6 bases, V lost 1 base, and 8 bases had no gene match. Germline CDR1 is MNHEY and CDR2 is SMNVEV (reference sequence). The CDR3 is 16 amino acids. The CDR3 loop reads CASSLFSGGTKDTQYF. The CDR3 DNA is TGTGCCAGCAGTTTATTTAGCGGGGGAACCAAGGATACGCAGTATTTT.